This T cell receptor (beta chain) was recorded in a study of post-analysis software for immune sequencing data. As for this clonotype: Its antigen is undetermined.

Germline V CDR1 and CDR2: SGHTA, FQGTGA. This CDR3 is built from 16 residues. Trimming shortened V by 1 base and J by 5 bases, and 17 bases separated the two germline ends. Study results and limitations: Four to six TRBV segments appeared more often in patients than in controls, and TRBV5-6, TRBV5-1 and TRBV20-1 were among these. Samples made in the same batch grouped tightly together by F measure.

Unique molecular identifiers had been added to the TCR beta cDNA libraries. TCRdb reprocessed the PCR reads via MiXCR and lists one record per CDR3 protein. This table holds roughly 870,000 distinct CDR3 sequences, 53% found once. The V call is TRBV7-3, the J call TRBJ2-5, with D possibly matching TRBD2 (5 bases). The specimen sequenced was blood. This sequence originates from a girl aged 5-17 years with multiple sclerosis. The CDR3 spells CASSLRPGLGSETQYF. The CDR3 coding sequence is TGTGCCAGCAGCTTAAGACCGGGATTGGGGTCTGAGACCCAGTACTTC.